The present entry profiles one T cell receptor (beta chain) with its context. This clone was seen a few times. The antigen it binds to is not known. It has no much larger one-base neighbor in the sample; base qualities were not kept. This sample is drawn from a study of shared clonotypes between healthy human individuals (dated by TCRdb to 2019 to 2021). Background for the entire study: The cohort comprised two women and three men aged 18 to 49 years. The study deeply sequenced blood TCR repertoires of about 5 healthy adults to estimate repertoire size and the extent of clonotype sharing between individuals. To increase sequencing depth and limit assay-specific biases, different laboratories used diverse techniques to prepare libraries and sequence TCR repertoires. For each donor, CD4 naive and CD4 memory were each run on three plates, CD8 naive on two plates, and CD8 memory on one plate. Each donor's leukapheresis produced roughly between roughly 0.85 and 9.5 billion PBMCs.

The junction shows trimming of 4 bases on V and 8 bases on J, plus 14 bases between the germline ends. Inclusive of the bounding cysteine and phenylalanine, the CDR3 is 13 residues long. Of the read, only the CDR3 DNA is kept; its 39 bases are in frame from base 1. CDR1 and CDR2 (SNHLY, FYNNEI) derive from the germline V gene. The paper's findings and limits, for the study overall: Across four donors, roughly 5.4% of naive CD4, approximately 3.5% of naive CD8, about 2.3% of memory CD4, and approximately 0.4% of memory CD8 clonotypes were shared. Incomplete sequencing was indicated by rarefaction of sorted-subset datasets, despite the large sequencing depth. Based on pairwise subsampling, the degree of clonotype sharing among donors was expected to be affected by sequencing depth. Compared with non-shared clonotypes, the clonotypes found in all four sorted-subset donors had higher generation probabilities. Sampling was limited to blood, and TCR repertoires in tissue likely differ from TCR repertoires in blood. The genetic and exposure-history diversity represented was limited by the small number of donors. Larger estimated clonotype richness was generally found for naive subsets than for memory subsets.

The donors were healthy, HIV-negative adults with no recently reported acute infections or vaccinations. All donors were Caucasian adults living in Nashville, Tennessee, USA. CD4+ T cells were enriched through magnetic negative selection, after which naive cells were positively selected on CD45RA and the remaining negative fraction served as the memory subset. Blood was obtained by leukapheresis, after which PBMCs were separated by Ficoll-Histopaque density gradient centrifugation and cryopreserved in liquid nitrogen vapor phase. Analytical flow cytometry was used to check the purity and quantity of each magnetically sorted T cell population. Genomic DNA was isolated from every sorted fraction and measured by UV absorbance on a Nanodrop 2000c. Using the deep immunoSEQ assay, TCR CDR3 regions were amplified from genomic DNA by multiplex PCR. For each cell subset, the extracted genomic DNA was distributed evenly across all wells of several immunoSEQ 96-well plates, and each plate served as one replicate. For sorted subsets, each replicate PCR was loaded with 150 to 250 ng genomic DNA, equivalent to about 33,000 T cell genomes. The purified libraries were quantified using a Qubit 3.0 fluorometer, sized with a Bioanalyzer 2100, and then quantified again using the KAPA Library Quantification kit. Every immunoSEQ 96-well plate was sequenced on a dedicated single-read 150-cycle Illumina NextSeq 550 flow cell. Turning to the authors' computational methods: Because the immunoSEQ output held only junctional sequences and lacked quality scores, the filtering could not match the filtering applied to full-length reads. Sequences were annotated with PyIR, a Python wrapper for IgBLAST v1.9, using IMGT germline references to assign V/J genes and CDR3. Reads with weak V/J assignments (E-value above 1e-6), missing CDR3, stop codons, out-of-frame junctions, or ambiguous translated residues were removed. V3J clonotypes were defined as sequences sharing an identical inferred V gene, J gene, and CDR3 amino acid sequence. To compute the percentage overlap between repertoires, the number of shared unique clonotypes was divided by the size of the smaller repertoire. RTK rarefaction, the Chao1 estimator, and Recon v2.1 estimates of unobserved clonotypes were used to assess repertoire richness. Generation probabilities for all TCRbeta clonotypes obtained by the gDNA method from a handful of donors were computed using OLGA. The immuneACCESS repertoire file appears here via TCRdb, limited to in-frame rearrangements. These files lack a portion of the clones; in checked studies, under half of the deficit traces to unresolved V genes, and the cause of the others is not known. For V, J and clone size, that table is used; D and trimming come from the DNA. The sample contains hundreds of thousands of clones, 73% of them found a single time. The ten largest clones represent around 2% of the sample.

The sequencing sample was made of memory CD4+ T cells sorted from blood. What the cell subset or site label conveys for this sample: CD45RA-negative fraction. The receptor's source is a woman aged 30 to 39 in good health. The chain couples TRBV2 to TRBJ1-1; the D gene remains uncertain. CDR3 reads: CASSGTLSIEAFF. In nucleotides, the sequence is TGTGCCAGCAGTGGCACCCTATCAATAGAAGCTTTCTTT.